The T cell receptor (beta chain) under discussion was sequenced for a study of Graves' ophthalmopathy and Graves' hyperthyroidism. Study findings and constraints: From stable hyperthyroidism, ophthalmopathy was separated by a 13-signature model with 85% to 90% sensitivity and approximately 81% specificity. Most thyroid clonotypes expanded beyond 0.001 frequency were also found in blood.

TCR beta CDR3 amplification used RNA transcripts. Second-round multiplex PCR followed a first-round RT-PCR using HTBI primers. Using its own MiXCR run on the multiplex PCR reads, TCRdb lists one record per CDR3 protein. The sample yields more than 550,000 distinct CDR3 sequences, roughly two fifths seen once. Remarks on this clonotype: The antigen is undetermined.

In this cohort, patients with other autoimmune diseases, uncontrolled infections, pregnancy or lactation were excluded. The sample comprised peripheral blood. The source of this sequence is an adult man with Graves' ophthalmopathy.

CDR3 amino acids: CASSEQGWGNTIYF. The CDR3 DNA sequence: TGTGCCAGCAGCGAGCAGGGATGGGGAAACACCATATATTTT. This chain connects TRBV2 to TRBJ1-3; a weak D match, TRBD1 (5 bases). V lost 6 bases to trimming and J lost 4 bases, with 13 bases between them. The CDR3 has 14 amino acids. The germline V gene encodes CDR1 SNHLY and CDR2 FYNNEI.